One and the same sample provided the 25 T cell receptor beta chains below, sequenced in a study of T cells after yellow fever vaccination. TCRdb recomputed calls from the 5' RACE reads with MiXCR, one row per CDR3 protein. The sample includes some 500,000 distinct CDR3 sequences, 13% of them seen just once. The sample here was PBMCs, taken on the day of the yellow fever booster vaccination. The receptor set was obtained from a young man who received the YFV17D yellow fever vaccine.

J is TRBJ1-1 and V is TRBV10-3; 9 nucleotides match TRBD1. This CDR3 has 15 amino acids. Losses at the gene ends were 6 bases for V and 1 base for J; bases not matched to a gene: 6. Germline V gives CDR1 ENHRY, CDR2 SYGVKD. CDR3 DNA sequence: TGTGCCATCAGGCCCGGGACAGGGCAGAACACTGAAGCTTTCTTT. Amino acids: CAIRPGTGQNTEAFF.

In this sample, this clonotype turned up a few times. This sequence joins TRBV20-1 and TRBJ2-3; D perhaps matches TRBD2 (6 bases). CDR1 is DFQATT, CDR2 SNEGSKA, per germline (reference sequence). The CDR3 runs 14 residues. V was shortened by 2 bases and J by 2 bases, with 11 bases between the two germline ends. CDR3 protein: CSARQRANTDTQYF. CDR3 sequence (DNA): TGCAGTGCTAGACAGCGGGCGAACACAGATACGCAGTATTTT.

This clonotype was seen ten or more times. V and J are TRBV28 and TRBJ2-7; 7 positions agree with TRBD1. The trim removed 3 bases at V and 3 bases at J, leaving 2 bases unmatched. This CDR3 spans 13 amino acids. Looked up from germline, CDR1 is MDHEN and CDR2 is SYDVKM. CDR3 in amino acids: CASSFAGGYEQYF. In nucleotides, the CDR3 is TGTGCCAGCAGTTTCGCAGGGGGCTACGAGCAGTACTTC. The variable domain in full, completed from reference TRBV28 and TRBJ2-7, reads DVKVTQSSRYLVKRTGEKVFLECVQDMDHENMFWYRQDPGLGLRLIYFSYDVKMKEKGDIPEGYSVSREKKERFSLILESASTNQTSMYLCASSFAGGYEQYFGPGTRLTVT.

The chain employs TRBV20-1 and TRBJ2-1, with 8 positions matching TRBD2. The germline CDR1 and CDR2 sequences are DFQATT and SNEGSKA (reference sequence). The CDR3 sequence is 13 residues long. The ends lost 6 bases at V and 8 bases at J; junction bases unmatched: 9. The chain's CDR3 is CSAARGTSYEQFF. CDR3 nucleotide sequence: TGCAGTGCAGCCCGAGGGACTAGTTATGAGCAGTTCTTC.

DNA of the CDR3: TGTGCCAGCAGCTCGGACAGGGGACGTGAAGCTTTCTTT. Translating gives CASSSDRGREAFF. The rearrangement links TRBV7-8 to TRBJ1-1; 9 bases match TRBD1. This CDR3 region has 13 residues. Trimming took 4 bases from V and 7 from J; bases not matched to a gene: 4. Germline V CDR1 and CDR2: SGHVS, FQNEAQ. Combining the CDR3 with reference TRBV7-8 and TRBJ1-1 gives the whole variable domain GAGVSQSPRYKVAKRGQDVALRCDPISGHVSLFWYQQALGQGPEFLTYFQNEAQLDKSGLPSDRFFAERPEGSVSTLKIQRTQQEDSAVYLCASSSDRGREAFFGQGTRLTVV.

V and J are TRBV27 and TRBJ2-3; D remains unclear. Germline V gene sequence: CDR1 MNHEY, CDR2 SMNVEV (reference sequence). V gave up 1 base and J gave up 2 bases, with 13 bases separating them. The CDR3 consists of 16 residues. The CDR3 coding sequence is TGTGCCAGCAGTTTATTCGGCAGGACGATCACAGATACGCAGTATTTT. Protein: CASSLFGRTITDTQYF.

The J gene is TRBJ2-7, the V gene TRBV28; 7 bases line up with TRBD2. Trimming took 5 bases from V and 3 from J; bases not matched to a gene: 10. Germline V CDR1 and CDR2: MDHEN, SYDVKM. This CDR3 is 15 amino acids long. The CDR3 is CASSPVGGEVYEQYF. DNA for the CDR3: TGTGCCAGCAGTCCAGTGGGAGGGGAGGTCTACGAGCAGTACTTC.

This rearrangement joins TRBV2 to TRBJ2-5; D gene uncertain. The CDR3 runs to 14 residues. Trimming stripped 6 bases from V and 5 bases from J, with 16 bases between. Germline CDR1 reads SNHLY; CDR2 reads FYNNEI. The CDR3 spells CASRPIGVGETQYF. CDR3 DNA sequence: TGTGCCAGCAGGCCTATAGGAGTGGGGGAGACCCAGTACTTC.

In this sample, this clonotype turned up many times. CDR3 in DNA: TGTGCCAGCAGCTTAGCAGGGAGGGGGGATACGCAGTATTTT. Encoded protein: CASSLAGRGDTQYF. The chain joins TRBV7-2 to TRBJ2-3, with D possibly being TRBD2 (7 bases). The V end was cut by 0 bases, the J end by 6 bases, with 10 bases between. Germline assignment: CDR1 SGHTA and CDR2 FQGNSA. The CDR3 is made up of 14 amino acids. Using reference TRBV7-2 and TRBJ2-3 for the parts outside the CDR3, the full variable domain is GAGVSQSPSNKVTEKGKDVELRCDPISGHTALYWYRQSLGQGLEFLIYFQGNSAPDKSGLPSDRFSAERTGGSVSTLTIQRTQQEDSAVYLCASSLAGRGDTQYFGPGTRLTVL.

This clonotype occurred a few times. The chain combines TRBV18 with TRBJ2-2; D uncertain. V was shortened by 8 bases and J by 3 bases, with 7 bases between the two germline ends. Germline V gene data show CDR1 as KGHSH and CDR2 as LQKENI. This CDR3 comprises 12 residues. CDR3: CASPHYTGELFF. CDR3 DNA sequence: TGTGCCAGCCCGCACTACACCGGGGAGCTGTTTTTT.

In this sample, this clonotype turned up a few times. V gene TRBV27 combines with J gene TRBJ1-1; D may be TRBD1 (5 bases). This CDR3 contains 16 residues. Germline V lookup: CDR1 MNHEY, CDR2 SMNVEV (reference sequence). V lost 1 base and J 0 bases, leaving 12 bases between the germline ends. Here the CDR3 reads CASSLFLAGLNTEAFF. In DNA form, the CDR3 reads TGTGCCAGCAGTTTATTTTTGGCAGGGCTGAACACTGAAGCTTTCTTT.

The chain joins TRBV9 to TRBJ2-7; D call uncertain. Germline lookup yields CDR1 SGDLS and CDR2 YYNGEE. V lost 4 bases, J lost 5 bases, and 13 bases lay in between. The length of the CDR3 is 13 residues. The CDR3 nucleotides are TGTGCCAGCAGCTCCAAGGTCAGCGACGAGCAGTACTTC. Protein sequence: CASSSKVSDEQYF.

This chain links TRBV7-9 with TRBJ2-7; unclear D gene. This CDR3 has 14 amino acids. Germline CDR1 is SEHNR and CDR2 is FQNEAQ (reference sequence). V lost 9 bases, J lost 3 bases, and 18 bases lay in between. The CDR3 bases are TGTGCCAGGAGCCCCTGGGTCCTCTACTACGAGCAGTACTTC. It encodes CARSPWVLYYEQYF. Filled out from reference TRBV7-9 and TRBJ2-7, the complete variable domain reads DTGVSQNPRHKITKRGQNVTFRCDPISEHNRLYWYRQTLGQGPEFLTYFQNEAQLEKSRLLSDRFSAERPKGSFSTLEIQRTEQGDSAMYLCARSPWVLYYEQYFGPGTRLTVT.

The CDR3 loop is CASSIDLQGAFETQYF. CDR3 DNA sequence: TGTGCCAGTAGTATAGATCTTCAGGGGGCGTTTGAGACCCAGTACTTC. This chain links TRBV19 with TRBJ2-5; 8 bases line up with TRBD1. Germline CDR1 and CDR2: LNHDA and SQIVND (reference sequence). J gave up 5 bases and V 0 bases, and 8 bases lay outside the gene matches. CDR3 length: 16 residues.

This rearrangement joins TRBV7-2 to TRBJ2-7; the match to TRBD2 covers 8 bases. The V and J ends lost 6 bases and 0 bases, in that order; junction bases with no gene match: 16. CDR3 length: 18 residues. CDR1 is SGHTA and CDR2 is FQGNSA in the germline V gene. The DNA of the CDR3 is TGTGCCAGCAGTTGGCGGGGGGCCACTAGCGGAGCCTCCTACGAGCAGTACTTC. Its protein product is CASSWRGATSGASYEQYF.

CDR3: CASSLDPGLGTQYF. The CDR3, as DNA: TGCGCCAGCAGCTTAGATCCCGGATTGGGTACGCAGTATTTT. The chain is built from TRBV5-1 and TRBJ2-3; D call uncertain. Germline V CDR1 and CDR2: SGHRS, YFSETQ. Trimming took off 2 bases at V and 8 bases at J, with 15 bases between the two ends. This CDR3 is built from 14 residues.

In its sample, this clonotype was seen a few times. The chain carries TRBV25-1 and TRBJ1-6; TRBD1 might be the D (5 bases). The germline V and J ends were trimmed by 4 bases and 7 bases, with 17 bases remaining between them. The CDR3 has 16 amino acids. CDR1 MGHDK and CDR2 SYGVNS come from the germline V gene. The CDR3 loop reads CASSAPLGDGNSPLHF. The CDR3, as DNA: TGTGCCAGCAGTGCTCCTCTCGGGGACGGGAATTCACCCCTCCACTTT.

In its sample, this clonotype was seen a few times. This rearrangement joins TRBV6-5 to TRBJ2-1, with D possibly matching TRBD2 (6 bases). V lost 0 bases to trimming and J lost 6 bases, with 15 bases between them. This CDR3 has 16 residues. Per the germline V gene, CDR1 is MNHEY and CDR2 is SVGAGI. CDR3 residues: CASSYSSRLEGNEQFF. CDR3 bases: TGTGCCAGCAGTTACTCGAGTAGACTAGAGGGCAATGAGCAGTTCTTC.

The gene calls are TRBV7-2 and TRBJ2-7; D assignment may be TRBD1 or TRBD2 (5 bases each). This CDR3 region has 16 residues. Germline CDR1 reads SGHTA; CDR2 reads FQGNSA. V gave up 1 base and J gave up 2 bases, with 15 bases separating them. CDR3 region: CASSLGDGTLTYEQYF. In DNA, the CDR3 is TGTGCCAGCAGCTTAGGGGACGGGACCCTAACCTACGAGCAGTACTTC.

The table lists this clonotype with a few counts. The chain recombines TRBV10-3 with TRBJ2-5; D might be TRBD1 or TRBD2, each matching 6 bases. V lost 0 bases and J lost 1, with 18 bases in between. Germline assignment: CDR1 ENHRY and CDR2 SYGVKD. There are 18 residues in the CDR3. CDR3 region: CAISESPSEGDPQETQYF. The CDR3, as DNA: TGTGCCATCAGTGAGTCACCTAGCGAGGGGGACCCCCAAGAGACCCAGTACTTC.

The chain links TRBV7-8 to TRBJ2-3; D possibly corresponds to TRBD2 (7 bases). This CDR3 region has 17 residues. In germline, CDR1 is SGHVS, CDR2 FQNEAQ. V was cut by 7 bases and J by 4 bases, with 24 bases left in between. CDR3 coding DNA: TGTGCCAGCAACCACCCTCTTAGTGCGGGGGCGGCAGATACGCAGTATTTT. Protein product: CASNHPLSAGAADTQYF.

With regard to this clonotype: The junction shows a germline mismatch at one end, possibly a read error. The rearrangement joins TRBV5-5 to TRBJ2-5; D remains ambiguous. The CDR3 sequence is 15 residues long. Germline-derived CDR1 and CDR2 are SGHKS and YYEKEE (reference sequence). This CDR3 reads CASSLGVASQATQYF. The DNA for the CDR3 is TGTGCCAGCAGCTTGGGTGTCGCGTCTCAAGCGACCCAGTACTTC.

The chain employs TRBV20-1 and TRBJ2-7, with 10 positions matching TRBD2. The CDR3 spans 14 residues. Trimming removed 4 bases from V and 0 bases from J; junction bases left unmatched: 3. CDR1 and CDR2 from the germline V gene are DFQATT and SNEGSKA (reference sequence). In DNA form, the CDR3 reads TGCAGTGCTATGACTAGCGGGTACTCCTACGAGCAGTACTTC. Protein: CSAMTSGYSYEQYF.

The CDR3 sequence: CASSPRLAGVYSYEQYF. CDR3 DNA: TGTGCCAGCAGTCCTAGACTAGCGGGAGTATACTCCTACGAGCAGTACTTC. This chain joins TRBV13 and TRBJ2-7; 12 positions match TRBD2. The CDR3 runs 17 residues. J lost 0 bases, V lost 6 bases, and 9 bases had no gene match. CDR1 is PRHDT, CDR2 FYEKMQ, per germline (reference sequence). Full variable domain (outside the CDR3, taken from reference TRBV13 and TRBJ2-7): AAGVIQSPRHLIKEKRETATLKCYPIPRHDTVYWYQQGPGQDPQFLISFYEKMQSDKGSIPDRFSAQQFSDYHSELNMSSLELGDSALYFCASSPRLAGVYSYEQYFGPGTRLTVT.

The CDR3 DNA reads as TGTGCCAGCAGTTACTCACTAGCGGGAGGGCCTTCGTACGAGCAGTACTTC. Its protein is CASSYSLAGGPSYEQYF. The chain combines TRBV6-2 or TRBV6-3 with TRBJ2-7; 13 nucleotides agree with TRBD2. The CDR3 runs to 17 residues. The J segment lost 4 bases and the V segment lost 0 bases, leaving 6 bases of the junction unmatched. The germline CDR1 and CDR2 sequences are MNHEY and SVGEGT.